Shown below are 19 T cell receptor beta chains from a single sample sequenced in a study of T cell responses to AZD1222 COVID-19 vaccine. The repertoire was sequenced with immunoSEQ multiplex PCR; TCRdb's copy has only in-frame clones and lacks some. Of tens of thousands of clones listed, around 91% are singletons. This specimen was peripheral blood, taken on day 0 of MenACWY control vaccination. The receptors were gathered from an adult in good health.

V gene TRBV2 combines with J gene TRBJ1-5, with TRBD1 identical over 9 bases. In germline, CDR1 is SNHLY, CDR2 FYNNEI. The CDR3 length is 16 residues. The J segment lost 1 base and the V segment lost 6 bases, leaving 7 bases of the junction unmatched. The CDR3, as DNA: TGTGCCAGCAGGGCACAGGGGGCGCCAAGCAATCAGCCCCAGCATTTT. Residues: CASRAQGAPSNQPQHF.

The chain carries TRBV11-3 and TRBJ2-1, with D possibly TRBD1 on 6 matching bases. V was pared by 3 bases and J by 7 bases, with 13 bases between. CDR1 is SGHNT, CDR2 YENEEA, per germline. This CDR3 has 14 amino acids. CDR3 coding DNA: TGTGCCAGCAGCTTCAACAGGGTGGGTAATGAGCAGTTCTTC. Its protein product is CASSFNRVGNEQFF.

CDR3 sequence reads: CASSLAGGQSYTF. For the CDR3, the DNA is TGTGCCAGCAGCTTAGCCGGGGGGCAGAGCTACACCTTC. This sequence joins TRBV7-2 and TRBJ1-2; a weak D match, TRBD1 (6 bases). Per germline, CDR1 SGHTA and CDR2 FQGNSA. The CDR3 covers 13 residues. With 0 bases removed from V and 9 bases from J, the gap between germline ends came to 11 bases.

This clone appeared once. The CDR3 bases are TGTGCCAGTATCGGGGCAGGCTTGGTTGGGGCCAACGTCCTGACTTTC. Amino acids: CASIGAGLVGANVLTF. The chain recombines TRBV19 with TRBJ2-6; either TRBD1 or TRBD2 may supply D (5 bases each). V was cut by 7 bases and J by 3 bases, with 16 bases left in between. This CDR3 contains 16 residues. Germline V gene sequence: CDR1 LNHDA, CDR2 SQIVND (reference sequence).

This clone was counted between two and nine times. This chain joins TRBV7-2 and TRBJ1-4; no clear D. This CDR3 spans 14 amino acids. V dropped 4 bases and J dropped 3 bases, with 9 bases sitting between them. Looked up from germline, CDR1 is SGHTA and CDR2 is FQGNSA. DNA of the CDR3: TGTGCCAGCAGCTATGGGCTGGCTAATGAAAAACTGTTTTTT. Translation: CASSYGLANEKLFF.

Only one count was recorded for this clone. V is TRBV6-1 and J is TRBJ2-1; the match to TRBD2 covers 9 bases. Per germline, CDR1 MNHNS and CDR2 SASEGT. After removal of 4 bases from V and 7 bases from J, the junction contained 17 bases not matched to a gene. This CDR3 comprises 18 residues. In nucleotides, the CDR3 is TGTGCCAGCAGTGCACCCGGGACTAGCTTCATAACGGGGAATGAGCAGTTCTTC. It translates to CASSAPGTSFITGNEQFF.

V is TRBV3-1 (or the pseudogene TRBV3-2) and J is TRBJ1-1; D is uncertain. The CDR3 loop spans 14 amino acids. V dropped 1 base and J dropped 2 bases, with 8 bases sitting between them. Germline CDR1 and CDR2: LGHDT and YNNKEL (reference sequence). CDR3 in DNA: TGTGCCAGCAGCCAAGCTTCCAGAAACACTGAAGCTTTCTTT. Amino acid sequence: CASSQASRNTEAFF.

The chain links TRBV28 to TRBJ1-4; a weak D match, TRBD1 (6 bases). The CDR3 loop spans 15 amino acids. Germline V lookup: CDR1 MDHEN, CDR2 SYDVKM. V lost 4 bases to trimming and J lost 8 bases, with 17 bases between them. CDR3 sequence (DNA): TGTGCCAGCAGTTCCCCCTGGGGGGCTGGGGAAAAACTGTTTTTT. Amino acids: CASSSPWGAGEKLFF.

The chain employs TRBV4-2 and TRBJ2-1, with D maybe TRBD2 (6 bases). Trimming removed 2 bases from V and 0 bases from J, with 20 bases in between. The CDR3 extends over 19 amino acids. Germline assignment: CDR1 LGHNA and CDR2 YNFKEQ. CDR3 in DNA: TGTGCCAGCAGCCAAAGGTGGGTTAGGTTGGGGGGCTCCTACAATGAGCAGTTCTTC. Amino acids: CASSQRWVRLGGSYNEQFF.

CDR3 DNA sequence: TGTGCCAGCAGTTACTCGTTACTAGCGGAGACCCAGTACTTC. It translates to CASSYSLLAETQYF. This chain uses TRBV6-2 or TRBV6-3 with TRBJ2-5; 7 bases align to TRBD2. The J segment lost 5 bases and the V segment lost 0 bases, leaving 3 bases of the junction unmatched. The CDR3 has 14 amino acids. The germline V gene has CDR1 MNHEY and CDR2 SVGEGT.

As to this clone: Other DNA variants within this sample encode the same CDR3. The CDR3 sequence: CASSDSGMNTEAFF. In DNA, the CDR3 is TGTGCCAGCAGTGATTCGGGCATGAACACTGAAGCTTTCTTT. The chain uses TRBV6-1 and TRBJ1-1; D uncertain. The ends were cut back, 3 bases at V and 0 bases at J, with 8 bases in the middle. The germline CDR1 and CDR2 sequences are MNHNS and SASEGT. The CDR3 has 14 amino acids.

Only a few counts were recorded for this clone. The chain links TRBV7-2 to TRBJ1-5, with TRBD1 identical over 9 bases. The V gene's germline CDR1 is SGHTA and CDR2 FQGNSA. The length of the CDR3 is 15 residues. The ends lost 0 bases at V and 10 bases at J; junction bases unmatched: 7. This CDR3 reads CASSLAPDRGYPQHF. DNA of the CDR3: TGTGCCAGCAGCTTAGCTCCGGACAGGGGTTATCCCCAGCATTTT.

The V gene is TRBV29-1, the J gene TRBJ1-4; a possible D gene is TRBD1 (5 bases). Germline CDR1 reads SQVTM; CDR2 reads ANQGSEA. V lost 4 bases to trimming and J lost 7 bases, with 10 bases between them. This CDR3 region has 12 residues. Here the CDR3 DNA reads TGCAGCGTTGGTGGGGCGGGTGAAAAACTGTTTTTT. It yields the protein CSVGGAGEKLFF.

The gene calls are TRBV7-9 and TRBJ2-3; D unclear. Germline V gives CDR1 SEHNR, CDR2 FQNEAQ (reference sequence). Trimming removed 11 bases from V and 1 base from J, with 13 bases in between. The CDR3 is 13 residues long. CDR3 amino acids: CAAGRRGTDTQYF. The CDR3 DNA is TGTGCCGCCGGACGGCGAGGCACAGATACGCAGTATTTT.

The J gene is TRBJ2-7, the V gene TRBV10-3, with 11 nucleotides matching TRBD1. CDR3 size: 14 residues. The V segment lost 4 bases and the J segment 6 bases; nucleotides outside the gene matches: 5. Germline assignment: CDR1 ENHRY and CDR2 SYGVKD. The CDR3 is CAISAGTGGREQYF. CDR3 nucleotide sequence: TGTGCCATCAGTGCCGGGACAGGGGGACGCGAGCAGTACTTC.

This chain links TRBV28 with TRBJ1-1; perhaps TRBD1 as D (5 bases). In germline, CDR1 is MDHEN, CDR2 SYDVKM. This CDR3 comprises 15 residues. Trimming removed 2 bases at V and 1 base at J, with 11 bases between. This CDR3 reads CASSLTGQPNTEAFF. CDR3 in DNA: TGTGCCAGCAGTTTAACCGGACAACCGAACACTGAAGCTTTCTTT.

About this clone itself: Germline and junction disagree at one end, which may indicate a read error. The CDR3 coding sequence is TGTGCCAGCTCACCGGGGGTACAGACTGACGCTTTCTTT. Its protein product is CASSPGVQTDAFF. V is TRBV18 and J is TRBJ1-1, with D possibly being TRBD1 (5 bases). This CDR3 has 13 amino acids. Per the germline V gene, CDR1 is KGHSH and CDR2 is LQKENI.

The chain combines TRBV3-1 (or the pseudogene TRBV3-2) with TRBJ1-2; D ambiguous. The CDR3 has 16 amino acids. V gave up 1 base and J gave up 1 base, with 13 bases separating them. The germline gives CDR1 LGHDT, CDR2 YNNKEL (reference sequence). CDR3 amino acids: CASSQAAGRLNYGYTF. CDR3 DNA sequence: TGTGCCAGCAGCCAAGCCGCGGGCCGTCTTAACTATGGCTACACCTTC.

The V call is TRBV19, the J call TRBJ1-6; TRBD1 matches at 10 bases. With V trimmed by 6 bases and J by 7 bases, 12 bases remained unmatched. The CDR3 sequence is 17 residues long. Germline V lookup: CDR1 LNHDA, CDR2 SQIVND (reference sequence). The CDR3 here is CASSILGQGMMNSPLHF. The DNA for the CDR3 is TGTGCCAGTAGCATCCTGGGACAGGGGATGATGAATTCACCCCTCCACTTT.